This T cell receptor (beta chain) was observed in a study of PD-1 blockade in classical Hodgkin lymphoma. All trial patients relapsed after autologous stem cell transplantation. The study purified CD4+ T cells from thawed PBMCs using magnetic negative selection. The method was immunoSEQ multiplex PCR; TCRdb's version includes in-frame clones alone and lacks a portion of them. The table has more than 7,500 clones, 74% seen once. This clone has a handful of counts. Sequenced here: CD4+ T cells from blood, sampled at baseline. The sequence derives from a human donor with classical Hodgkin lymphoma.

The CDR3: CASSPTQGQGLVGVGGYTF. DNA of the CDR3: TGCGCCAGCAGCCCTACTCAGGGGCAGGGGCTCGTGGGTGTCGGTGGCTACACCTTC. The chain joins TRBV4-1 to TRBJ1-2; tentatively, D is TRBD1 (6 bases). This CDR3 is 19 amino acids long. Germline assignment: CDR1 MGHRA and CDR2 YSYEKL. Deletions cut 4 bases from V and 7 bases from J, with 31 bases between.